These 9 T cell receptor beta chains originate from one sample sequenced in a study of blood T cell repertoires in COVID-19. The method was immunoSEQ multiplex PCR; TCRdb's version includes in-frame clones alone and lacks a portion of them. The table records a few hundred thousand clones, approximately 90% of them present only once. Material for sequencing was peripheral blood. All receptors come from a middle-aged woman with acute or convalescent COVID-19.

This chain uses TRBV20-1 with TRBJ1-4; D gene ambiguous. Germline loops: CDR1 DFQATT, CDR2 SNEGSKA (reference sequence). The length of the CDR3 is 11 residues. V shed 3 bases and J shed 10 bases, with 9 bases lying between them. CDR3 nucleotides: TGCAGTGCTAGCGTTGAGGGAAAACTGTTTTTT. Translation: CSASVEGKLFF.

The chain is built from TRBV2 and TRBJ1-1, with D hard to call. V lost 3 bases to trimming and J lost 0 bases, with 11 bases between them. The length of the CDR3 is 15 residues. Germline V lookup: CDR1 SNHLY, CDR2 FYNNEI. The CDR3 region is CASSDETIMNTEAFF. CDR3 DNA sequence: TGTGCCAGCAGTGACGAAACAATAATGAACACTGAAGCTTTCTTT.

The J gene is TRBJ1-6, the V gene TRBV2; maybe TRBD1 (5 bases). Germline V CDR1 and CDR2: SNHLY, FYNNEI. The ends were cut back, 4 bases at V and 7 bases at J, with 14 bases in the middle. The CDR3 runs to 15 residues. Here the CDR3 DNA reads TGTGCCAGCAGTGCCCCGGGGGGGACCAATTCACCCCTCCACTTT. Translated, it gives CASSAPGGTNSPLHF.

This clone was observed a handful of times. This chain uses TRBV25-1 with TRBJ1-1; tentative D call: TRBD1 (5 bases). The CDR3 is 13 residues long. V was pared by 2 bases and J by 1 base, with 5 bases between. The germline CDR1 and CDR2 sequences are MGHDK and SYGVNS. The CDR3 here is CASSEGANTEAFF. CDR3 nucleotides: TGTGCCAGCAGTGAAGGGGCGAACACTGAAGCTTTCTTT. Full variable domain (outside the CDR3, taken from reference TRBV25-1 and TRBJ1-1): EADIYQTPRYLVIGTGKKITLECSQTMGHDKMYWYQQDPGMELHLIHYSYGVNSTEKGDLSSESTVSRIRTEHFPLTLESARPSHTSQYLCASSEGANTEAFFGQGTRLTVV.

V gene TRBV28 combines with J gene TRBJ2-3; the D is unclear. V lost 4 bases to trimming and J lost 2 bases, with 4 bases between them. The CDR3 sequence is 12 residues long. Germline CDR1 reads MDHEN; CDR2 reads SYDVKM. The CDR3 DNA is TGTGCCAGCAGTTCGTTCACAGATACGCAGTATTTT. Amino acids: CASSSFTDTQYF. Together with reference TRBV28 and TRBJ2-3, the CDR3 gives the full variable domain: DVKVTQSSRYLVKRTGEKVFLECVQDMDHENMFWYRQDPGLGLRLIYFSYDVKMKEKGDIPEGYSVSREKKERFSLILESASTNQTSMYLCASSSFTDTQYFGPGTRLTVL.

In nucleotides, the CDR3 is TGTGCCACCAGTCCTACAGGGGCGAACACTGAAGCTTTCTTT. Translated, it gives CATSPTGANTEAFF. The V gene is TRBV24-1, the J gene TRBJ1-1, with 7 bases matching TRBD1. There are 14 residues in the CDR3. Looked up from germline, CDR1 is KGHDR and CDR2 is SFDVKD. Trimming removed 6 bases from V and 1 base from J; junction bases left unmatched: 4.

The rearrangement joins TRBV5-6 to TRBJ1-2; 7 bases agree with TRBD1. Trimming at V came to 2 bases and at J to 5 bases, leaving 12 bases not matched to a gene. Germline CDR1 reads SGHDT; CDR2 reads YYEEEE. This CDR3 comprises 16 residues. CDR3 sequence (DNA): TGTGCCAGCAGCTTCATGACGGGACAGAGCCTATATGGCTACACCTTC. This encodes CASSFMTGQSLYGYTF.

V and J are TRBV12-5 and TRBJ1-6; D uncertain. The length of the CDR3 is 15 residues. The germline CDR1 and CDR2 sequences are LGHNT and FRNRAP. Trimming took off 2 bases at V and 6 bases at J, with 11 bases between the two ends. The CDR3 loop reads CASGLLGSSNSPLHF. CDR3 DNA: TGTGCTAGTGGTTTGCTGGGGAGTAGTAATTCACCCCTCCACTTT. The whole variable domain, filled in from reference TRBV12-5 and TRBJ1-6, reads DARVTQTPRHKVTEMGQEVTMRCQPILGHNTVFWYRQTMMQGLELLAYFRNRAPLDDSGMPKDRFSAEMPDATLATLKIQPSEPRDSAVYFCASGLLGSSNSPLHFGNGTRLTVT.

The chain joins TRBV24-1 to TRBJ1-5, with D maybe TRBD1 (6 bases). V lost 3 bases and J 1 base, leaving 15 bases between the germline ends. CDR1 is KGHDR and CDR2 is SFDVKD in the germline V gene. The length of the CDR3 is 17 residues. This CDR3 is CATSDTRRGASNQPQHF. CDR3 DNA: TGTGCCACCAGTGATACCCGGCGGGGGGCGAGCAATCAGCCCCAGCATTTT.